These 2 T cell receptor beta chains were all obtained from the same sample, sequenced in a study of blood T cell repertoires in COVID-19. TCRdb's copy holds only in-frame clones and misses some; the assay was immunoSEQ multiplex PCR. Found here are a few hundred thousand clones, 85% to 90% of them singletons; the top ten hold around 2.9%. Sequencing input: peripheral blood. All receptors come from a human donor in a cohort sampled during active COVID-19.

V and J are TRBV4-1 and TRBJ2-3; 9 bases are a match to TRBD1. Losses at the gene ends were 4 bases for V and 5 bases for J; bases not matched to a gene: 7. Germline V lookup: CDR1 MGHRA, CDR2 YSYEKL. The CDR3 has 15 amino acids. This CDR3 reads CASSRSGQGGDTQYF. The DNA of the CDR3 is TGCGCCAGCAGCCGGTCGGGACAGGGAGGAGATACGCAGTATTTT.

Only one count was recorded for this clone. The rearrangement uses TRBV5-1 and TRBJ2-6; D gene unclear. The CDR3 sequence is 13 residues long. Germline V gene sequence: CDR1 SGHRS, CDR2 YFSETQ. CDR3 sequence reads: CAPDGPGANVLTF. CDR3 in DNA: TGCGCTCCAGATGGGCCTGGGGCCAACGTCCTGACTTTC.